Below, 2 T cell receptor beta chains from the same sample are listed, as sequenced in a study of immune evolution from preneoplasia to lung adenocarcinoma. Profiling relied on immunoSEQ multiplex PCR, and the TCRdb table lists in-frame clones only, not all of them. Of 8,000 to 10,000 clones listed, approximately 79% are singletons. Sequenced input: FFPE lung adenocarcinoma in situ tissue. The receptors shown here come from a person older than 75 with lung adenocarcinoma.

V gene TRBV11-2 combines with J gene TRBJ1-2; D not resolved. Trimming took off 0 bases at V and 4 bases at J, with 12 bases between the two ends. Germline lookup yields CDR1 SGHAT and CDR2 FQNNGV. The length of the CDR3 is 15 residues. DNA for the CDR3: TGTGCCAGCAGCTTAGAGTCTGGGCTTACCTATGGCTACACCTTC. Protein sequence: CASSLESGLTYGYTF.

This clone was recorded a few times. The J gene is TRBJ1-1, the V gene TRBV11-3; weak D call: TRBD1 (6 bases). The CDR3 has 15 amino acids. Germline CDR1 is SGHNT and CDR2 is YENEEA. Trimming stripped 5 bases from V and 1 base from J, with 14 bases between. The CDR3 DNA reads TGTGCCAGCAGCCCCCACAGGGTAGGGAACACTGAAGCTTTCTTT. This codes for CASSPHRVGNTEAFF.